This TCR beta chain was observed in a study of T cells in tumors after PD-1 blockade. Study-level points and caveats: Peripheral recruitment is suggested, as some novel exhausted tumor clones were in pre-treatment blood.

On this clone itself: Its specificity is unknown.

J gave up 1 base and V 2 bases, and 3 bases lay outside the gene matches. The CDR3 is made up of 16 amino acids. Germline V gene lookup returns CDR1 LNHNV and CDR2 YYDKDF (reference sequence). Generated by immunoSEQ multiplex PCR, the TCRdb table keeps only in-frame clones and is missing some. This table has around 60,000 clones, about 82% appearing once. The clonotype originates from a human donor with basal cell carcinoma. V usage is TRBV15 and J usage is TRBJ2-2; 8 bases agree with TRBD1. The starting material was PBMCs, obtained before anti-PD-1 treatment. The CDR3 spells CATSRQDRGNTGELFF. The CDR3 DNA sequence: TGTGCCACCAGCAGACAAGACAGGGGGAACACCGGGGAGCTGTTTTTT. Filled out from reference TRBV15 and TRBJ2-2, the complete variable domain reads DAMVIQNPRYQVTQFGKPVTLSCSQTLNHNVMYWYQQKSSQAPKLLFHYYDKDFNNEADTPDNFQSRRPNTSFCFLDIRSPGLGDTAMYLCATSRQDRGNTGELFFGEGSRLTVL.